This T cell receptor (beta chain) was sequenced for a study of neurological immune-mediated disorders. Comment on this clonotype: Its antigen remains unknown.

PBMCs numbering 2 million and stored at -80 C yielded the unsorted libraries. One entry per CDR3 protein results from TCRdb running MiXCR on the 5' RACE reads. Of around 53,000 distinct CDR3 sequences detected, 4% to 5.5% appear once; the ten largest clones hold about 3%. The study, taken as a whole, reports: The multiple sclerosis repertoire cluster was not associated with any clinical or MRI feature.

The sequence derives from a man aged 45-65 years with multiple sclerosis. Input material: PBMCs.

CDR3 amino acids: CASSLQAQGRGEKLFF. The CDR3 DNA is TGCGCCAGCAGCCTTCAAGCCCAGGGCAGGGGGGAAAAACTGTTTTTT. The chain has TRBV4-1 and TRBJ1-4; TRBD1 matches at 7 bases. The CDR3 covers 16 residues. From germline, CDR1 is MGHRA and CDR2 YSYEKL. J was trimmed by 8 bases and V by 4 bases; bases with no gene match: 13.